This T cell receptor beta chain was profiled in a study of blood T cells in healthy people across ages. The study, taken as a whole, reports: Long-lived donors carried more naive CD4+ cells and greater diversity than aged donors. Roughly linear age-related decline in beta diversity appeared, significant by age around 38.

With respect to this clonotype: Antigen specificity is unknown.

Researchers isolated at least 6 million PBMCs per sample. Then a second PCR, running about 6 to 12 cycles, was carried out with a sample-barcoded 5' primer and a J-beta primer mix. MiXCR, run by TCRdb on the 5' RACE reads, gives a single entry per CDR3 protein. The repertoire consists of about 570,000 distinct CDR3 sequences, with about 25% occurring once and the leading ten covering under 20%. V was trimmed by 5 bases and J by 5 bases, leaving 19 bases between them. This CDR3 is built from 15 residues. Per the germline V gene, CDR1 is SGHTA and CDR2 is FQGNSA. The source is a woman aged 70 to 79 in good health. The specimen was blood. The gene calls are TRBV7-2 and TRBJ2-7; the D gene is possibly TRBD1 (5 bases). DNA for the CDR3: TGTGCCAGCAGCCCGACCAGAACCAGGGTCCACGAGCAGTACTTC. Protein sequence: CASSPTRTRVHEQYF. The whole variable domain, remainder taken from reference TRBV7-2 and TRBJ2-7, is GAGVSQSPSNKVTEKGKDVELRCDPISGHTALYWYRQSLGQGLEFLIYFQGNSAPDKSGLPSDRFSAERTGGSVSTLTIQRTQQEDSAVYLCASSPTRTRVHEQYFGPGTRLTVT.